The entry below gives a single TCR beta chain sequence along with its context. Other DNA sequences within the sample encode an identical CDR3. V shed 0 bases and J 2 bases; nucleotides not matched to a gene: 2. CDR1 SGHRS and CDR2 YFSETQ come from the germline V gene. The CDR3 extends over 14 amino acids. This sample was taken from a study of blood T cell repertoires in COVID-19. This study enrolled people aged about 18 to 100 from roughly 22 US geographic areas. Method: immunoSEQ multiplex PCR; TCRdb's copy keeps in-frame clones and lacks some. Of fewer than 500,000 clones listed, around 90% are singletons.

The chain employs TRBV5-1 and TRBJ2-7; 7 nucleotides match TRBD1. The TCR comes from a woman under 30 who had recovered from COVID-19. Sequencing input: PBMCs or T cells enriched from blood (not recorded which). For the CDR3, the DNA is TGCGCCAGCAGCTTGGGACAGGGCGCCTACGAGCAGTACTTC. It encodes CASSLGQGAYEQYF.